Below, 10 T cell receptor beta chains from the same sample are listed, as sequenced in a study of blood T cells in healthy people across ages. Next came a second PCR, run for about 7 to 12 cycles, which used a sample-barcoded 5' primer along with a J-beta primer mix. TCRdb fed the 5' RACE reads into MiXCR, producing one record per CDR3 protein. The sample shows hundreds of thousands of distinct CDR3 sequences, around 34% of them seen only once. What was sequenced was blood. The receptors originated from a man between 18 and 35 years old in good health.

This clonotype was seen a few times. V and J are TRBV7-2 and TRBJ1-5; perhaps TRBD1 as D (6 bases). With 1 base removed from V and 6 bases from J, the gap between germline ends came to 13 bases. This CDR3 is 15 amino acids long. The germline V gene has CDR1 SGHTA and CDR2 FQGNSA. The CDR3 region is CASSLVEGGRQPQHF. DNA of the CDR3: TGTGCCAGCAGCTTAGTTGAGGGGGGCCGTCAGCCCCAGCATTTT.

The chain carries TRBV4-1 and TRBJ2-5; TRBD2 matches 8 bases. The CDR3 runs to 15 residues. Germline V CDR1 and CDR2: MGHRA, YSYEKL. The V and J ends lost 2 bases and 11 bases, in that order; junction bases with no gene match: 13. The CDR3 loop reads CASSQTGGRYNEQYF. The CDR3 DNA reads as TGCGCCAGCAGCCAAACGGGGGGGAGGTACAATGAGCAGTACTTC.

V and J are TRBV10-3 and TRBJ1-1; D possibly corresponds to TRBD1 (6 bases). The CDR3 is made up of 12 amino acids. Per germline, CDR1 ENHRY and CDR2 SYGVKD. Trimming shortened V by 10 bases and J by 7 bases, and 16 bases separated the two germline ends. CDR3 nucleotide sequence: TGTGCCAGCGATACAGGGAGGGGTGAAGCTTTCTTT. This sequence encodes CASDTGRGEAFF.

Ten or more counts support this clonotype. V and J are TRBV4-3 and TRBJ2-3; D possibly corresponds to TRBD2 (6 bases). V lost 1 base and J lost 0, with 23 bases in between. The germline V gene encodes CDR1 LGHNA and CDR2 YSLEER. This CDR3 has 20 amino acids. The CDR3 loop is CASSQVAELNYHLSTDTQYF. The CDR3 DNA reads TGCGCCAGCAGCCAAGTAGCGGAACTTAACTACCACCTGAGCACAGATACGCAGTATTTT.

This clonotype has just a few counts. V and J are TRBV4-3 and TRBJ2-5; TRBD1 aligns across 10 bases. Trimming removed 0 bases from V and 2 bases from J; junction bases left unmatched: 9. Germline-derived CDR1 and CDR2 are LGHNA and YSLEER. This CDR3 contains 18 residues. The CDR3 sequence is CASSQDWGGQGLQETQYF. The CDR3 DNA sequence: TGCGCCAGCAGCCAAGATTGGGGGGGACAGGGGCTTCAAGAGACCCAGTACTTC.

This chain uses TRBV3-1 with TRBJ2-1; 7 positions agree with TRBD2. This CDR3 contains 15 residues. Germline V gene sequence: CDR1 LGHDT, CDR2 YNNKEL (reference sequence). V gave up 4 bases and J gave up 4 bases; unmatched junction bases: 7. The CDR3 spells CASSRASGPYNEQFF. The CDR3 nucleotides are TGTGCCAGCAGCCGAGCTAGCGGACCATACAATGAGCAGTTCTTC.

The J gene is TRBJ2-7, the V gene TRBV4-3, with 7 bases aligning to TRBD1. The J segment lost 1 base and the V segment lost 1 base, leaving 4 bases of the junction unmatched. Germline values: CDR1 LGHNA, CDR2 YSLEER. The CDR3 is made up of 15 amino acids. This CDR3 is CASSQATGESYEQYF. CDR3 DNA: TGCGCCAGCAGCCAAGCTACAGGGGAATCCTACGAGCAGTACTTC.

In regard to this clonotype: This may be a read error, as it is one base from a much larger clone. V gene TRBV4-1 combines with J gene TRBJ2-5; no reliable D call. The V gene lost 4 bases and the J gene lost 5 bases, with 14 bases spanning the gap. This CDR3 is 14 amino acids long. Germline-derived CDR1 and CDR2 are MGHRA and YSYEKL. Written as DNA, the CDR3 is TGCGCCAGCAGCCGGCGAGCCATGGTTGAGACCCAGTACTTC. It codes for CASSRRAMVETQYF.

This clonotype was detected many times. The junction and the germline gene differ at one end; a read error may be behind it. The V and J genes are TRBV6-6 and TRBJ2-5; maybe TRBD1 (6 bases). In germline, CDR1 is MNHNY, CDR2 SVGAGI (reference sequence). The CDR3 totals 15 residues. Here the CDR3 reads CASSDSRITGQEQYF. CDR3 sequence (DNA): TGTGCCAGCAGTGACTCCAGGATCACAGGGCAGGAGCAGTACTTC.

The chain employs TRBV20-1 and TRBJ2-3; 8 nucleotides line up with TRBD2. Germline loops: CDR1 DFQATT, CDR2 SNEGSKA (reference sequence). The CDR3 is made up of 13 amino acids. V lost 1 base to trimming and J lost 6 bases; unmatched junction nucleotides: 3. The CDR3 here is CSARGTSLDTQYF. DNA of the CDR3: TGCAGTGCTAGAGGGACTAGCCTGGATACGCAGTATTTT.